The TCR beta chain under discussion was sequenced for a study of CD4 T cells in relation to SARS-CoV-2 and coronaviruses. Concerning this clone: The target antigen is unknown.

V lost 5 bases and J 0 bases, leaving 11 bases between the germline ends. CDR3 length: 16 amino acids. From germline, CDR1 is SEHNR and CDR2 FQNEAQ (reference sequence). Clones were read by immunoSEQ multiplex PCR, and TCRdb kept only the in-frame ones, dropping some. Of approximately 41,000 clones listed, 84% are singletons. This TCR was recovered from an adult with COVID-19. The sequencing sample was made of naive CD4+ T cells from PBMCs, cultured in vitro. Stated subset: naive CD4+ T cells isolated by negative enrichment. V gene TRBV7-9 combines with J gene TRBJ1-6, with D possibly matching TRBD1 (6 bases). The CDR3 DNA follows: TGTGCCAGCAGCCGAACAGGGAGCTCCTATAATTCACCCCTCCACTTT. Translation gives CASSRTGSSYNSPLHF.